Sequencing of this T cell receptor beta chain was carried out in a study of human T cells and chemical hapten exposure. Whole-study context: During the approximately 23-week study period, patients had diphenylcyclopropenone applied to the scalp every week.

The ends lost 3 bases at V and 0 bases at J; junction bases unmatched: 3. This CDR3 has 15 residues. Germline-derived CDR1 and CDR2 are SGHNT and YYREEE (reference sequence). Ten or more counts support this clonotype. Antigen specificity is unknown. Using its own MiXCR run on the RACE reads, TCRdb lists one record per CDR3 protein. The sample lists approximately 79,000 distinct CDR3 sequences, about 8% occurring once. Time point in this sample: pre-sensitization, week 0. Treatment denoted: therapeutic diphenylcyclopropenone sensitization with weekly scalp DPC. RNA extraction used unfractionated whole blood as the source of total RNA. Overall study results and limits: With alopecia, donors may have immune responses unlike healthy people's.

The sample was whole blood, taken in connection with sensitization to the hapten diphenylcyclopropenone (DPC). V and J are TRBV5-4 and TRBJ2-1; 7 bases agree with TRBD2. This clonotype originated in a man in his forties with alopecia areata. Some clones in this sample may be carry-over from other donors' samples. This CDR3 is CASSYPSGSYNEQFF. The CDR3 DNA follows: TGTGCCAGCAGCTACCCTAGCGGCTCCTACAATGAGCAGTTCTTC. Full variable domain (missing parts from reference TRBV5-4 and TRBJ2-1): ETGVTQSPTHLIKTRGQQVTLRCSSQSGHNTVSWYQQALGQGPQFIFQYYREEENGRGNFPPRFSGLQFPNYSSELNVNALELDDSALYLCASSYPSGSYNEQFFGPGTRLTVL.